This paragraph reports one T cell receptor beta chain. Antigen specificity is unknown. Some clones are missing from TCRdb's copy, which holds only in-frame ones; the method was immunoSEQ multiplex PCR. The table has 20,000 to 25,000 clones, around 79% seen once; the top ten hold approximately 19%. The source of the sample is a study of vaccination effects on CD4 cells after COVID-19. Overall study results and limits: Late after vaccination, infection- and vaccine-induced clones showed marked clonal contraction. Of the vaccine-induced clones from healthy vaccinees, merely 1 of 255 recognized common cold coronaviruses as well.

Sequencing in the ViraFEST assay came after antigen-specific CD4+ T cells had been expanded with viral peptide pools, which were used to stimulate PBMC. Scientists isolated CD4+ T cells after a roughly 9-day culture period ended. Nobody among the vaccine recipients had prior SARS-CoV-2 infection (nucleocapsid antibodies were negative). Germline trimming cut 4 bases from V and 4 bases from J; bases unmatched to any gene: 1. The CDR3 is 13 amino acids. Germline lookup yields CDR1 SGHTA and CDR2 FQGNSA. Sequences were derived from CD4+ T cells from PBMCs cultured with HCoV-NL63 spike peptides, sampled before COVID-19 vaccination. This TCR derives from a human donor who received a COVID-19 vaccine. This chain uses TRBV7-2 with TRBJ1-5; 7 nucleotides agree with TRBD1. The chain's CDR3 is CASSSQGNQPQHF. Written as DNA, the CDR3 is TGTGCCAGCAGCTCACAGGGGAATCAGCCCCAGCATTTT.